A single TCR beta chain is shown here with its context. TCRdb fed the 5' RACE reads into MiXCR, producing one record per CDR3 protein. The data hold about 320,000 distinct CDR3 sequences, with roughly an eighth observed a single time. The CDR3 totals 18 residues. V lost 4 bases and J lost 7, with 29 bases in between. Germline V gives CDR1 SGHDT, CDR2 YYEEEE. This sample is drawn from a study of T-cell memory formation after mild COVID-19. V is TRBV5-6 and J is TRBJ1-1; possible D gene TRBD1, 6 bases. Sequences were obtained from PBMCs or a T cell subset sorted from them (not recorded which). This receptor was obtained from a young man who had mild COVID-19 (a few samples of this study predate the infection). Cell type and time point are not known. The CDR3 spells CASSPGFGGGPRGGEAFF. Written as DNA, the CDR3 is TGTGCCAGCAGCCCCGGATTCGGAGGGGGGCCGAGGGGTGGTGAAGCTTTCTTT. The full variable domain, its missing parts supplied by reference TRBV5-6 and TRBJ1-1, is DAGVTQSPTHLIKTRGQQVTLRCSPKSGHDTVSWYQQALGQGPQFIFQYYEEEERQRGNFPDRFSGHQFPNYSSELNVNALLLGDSALYLCASSPGFGGGPRGGEAFFGQGTRLTVV.